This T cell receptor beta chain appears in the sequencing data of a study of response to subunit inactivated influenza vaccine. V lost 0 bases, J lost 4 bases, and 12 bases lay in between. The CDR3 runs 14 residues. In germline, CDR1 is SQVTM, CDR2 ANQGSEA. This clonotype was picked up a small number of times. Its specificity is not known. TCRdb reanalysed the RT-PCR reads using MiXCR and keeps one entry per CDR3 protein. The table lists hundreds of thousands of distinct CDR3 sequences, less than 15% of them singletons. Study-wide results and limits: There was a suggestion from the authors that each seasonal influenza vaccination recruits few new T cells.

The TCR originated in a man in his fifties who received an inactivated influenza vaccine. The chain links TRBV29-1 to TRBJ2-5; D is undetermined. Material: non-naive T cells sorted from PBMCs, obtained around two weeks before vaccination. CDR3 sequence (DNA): TGCAGCGTTGAAGAGCCCTCGGTGCGAGAGACCCAGTACTTC. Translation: CSVEEPSVRETQYF.